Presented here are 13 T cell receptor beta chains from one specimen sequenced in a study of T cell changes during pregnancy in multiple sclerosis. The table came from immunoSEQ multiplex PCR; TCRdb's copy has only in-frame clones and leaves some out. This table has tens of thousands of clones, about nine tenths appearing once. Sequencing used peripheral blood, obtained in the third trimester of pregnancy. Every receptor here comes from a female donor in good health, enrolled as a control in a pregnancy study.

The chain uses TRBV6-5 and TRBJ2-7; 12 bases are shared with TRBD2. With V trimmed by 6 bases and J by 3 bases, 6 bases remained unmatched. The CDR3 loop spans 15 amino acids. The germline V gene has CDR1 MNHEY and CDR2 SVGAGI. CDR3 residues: CASRPTSGGFYEQYF. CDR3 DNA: TGTGCCAGCAGACCAACTAGCGGGGGGTTCTACGAGCAGTACTTC.

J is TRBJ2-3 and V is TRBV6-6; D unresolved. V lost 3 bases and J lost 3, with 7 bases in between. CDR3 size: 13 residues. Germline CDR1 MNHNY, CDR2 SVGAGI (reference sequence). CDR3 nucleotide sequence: TGTGCCAGCAGTTATAGACTGACAGATACGCAGTATTTT. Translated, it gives CASSYRLTDTQYF.

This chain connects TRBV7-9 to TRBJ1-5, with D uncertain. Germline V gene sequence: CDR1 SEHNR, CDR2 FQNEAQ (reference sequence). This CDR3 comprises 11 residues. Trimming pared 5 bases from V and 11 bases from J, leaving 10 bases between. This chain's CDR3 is CASSRGVAQHF. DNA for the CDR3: TGTGCCAGCAGCCGGGGTGTAGCCCAGCATTTT.

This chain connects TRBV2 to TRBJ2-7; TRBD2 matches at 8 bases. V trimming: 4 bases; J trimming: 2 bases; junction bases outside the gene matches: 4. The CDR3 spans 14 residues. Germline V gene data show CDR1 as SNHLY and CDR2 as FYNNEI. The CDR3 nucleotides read TGTGCCAGCAGTGTTAGCGGGGCGCCCTACGAGCAGTACTTC. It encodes CASSVSGAPYEQYF.

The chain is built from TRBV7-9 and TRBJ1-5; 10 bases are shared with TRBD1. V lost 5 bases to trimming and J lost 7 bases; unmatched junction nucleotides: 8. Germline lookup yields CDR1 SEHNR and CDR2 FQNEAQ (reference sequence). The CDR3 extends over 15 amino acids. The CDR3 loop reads CASSEGQGNLQPQHF. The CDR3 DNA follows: TGTGCCAGCAGCGAGGGACAGGGGAATTTACAGCCCCAGCATTTT.

This chain's CDR3 is CASSHGWTSGGEGDTQYF. The CDR3 nucleotides read TGTGCCAGCAGTCACGGATGGACTAGCGGGGGGGAGGGAGATACGCAGTATTTT. The chain carries TRBV11-2 and TRBJ2-3, with 15 bases that match TRBD2. The germline CDR1 and CDR2 sequences are SGHAT and FQNNGV. The CDR3 loop spans 18 amino acids. V lost 6 bases and J lost 5; bases outside the gene matches: 12.

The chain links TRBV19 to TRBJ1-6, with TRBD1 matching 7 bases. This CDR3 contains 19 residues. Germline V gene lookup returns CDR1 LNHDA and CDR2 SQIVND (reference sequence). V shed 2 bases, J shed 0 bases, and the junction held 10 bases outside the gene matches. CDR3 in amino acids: CASSILDRVSGSYNSPLHF. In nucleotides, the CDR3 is TGTGCCAGTAGTATACTCGACAGGGTCTCGGGCTCCTATAATTCACCCCTCCACTTT.

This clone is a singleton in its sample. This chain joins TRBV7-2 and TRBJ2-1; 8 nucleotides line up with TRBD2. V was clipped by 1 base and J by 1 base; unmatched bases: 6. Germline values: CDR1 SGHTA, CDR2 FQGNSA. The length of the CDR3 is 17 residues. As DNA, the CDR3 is TGTGCCAGCAGCTTAGGCGCTAGCGGGCCGTCCTACAATGAGCAGTTCTTC. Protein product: CASSLGASGPSYNEQFF. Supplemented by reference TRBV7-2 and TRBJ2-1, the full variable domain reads GAGVSQSPSNKVTEKGKDVELRCDPISGHTALYWYRQSLGQGLEFLIYFQGNSAPDKSGLPSDRFSAERTGGSVSTLTIQRTQQEDSAVYLCASSLGASGPSYNEQFFGPGTRLTVL.

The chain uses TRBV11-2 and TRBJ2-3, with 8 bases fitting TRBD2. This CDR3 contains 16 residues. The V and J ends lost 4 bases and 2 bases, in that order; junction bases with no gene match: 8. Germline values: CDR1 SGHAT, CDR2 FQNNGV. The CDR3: CASSSLAGLLTDTQYF. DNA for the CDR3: TGTGCCAGCAGCTCGTTAGCGGGACTTCTCACAGATACGCAGTATTTT.

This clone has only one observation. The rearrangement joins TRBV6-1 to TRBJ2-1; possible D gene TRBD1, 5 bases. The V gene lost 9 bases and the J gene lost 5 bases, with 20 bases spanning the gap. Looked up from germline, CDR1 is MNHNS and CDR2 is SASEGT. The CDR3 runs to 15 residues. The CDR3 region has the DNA TGTGCCAGTGGGGCCCCGATGGCAGGCCACAATGAGCAGTTCTTC. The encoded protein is CASGAPMAGHNEQFF.

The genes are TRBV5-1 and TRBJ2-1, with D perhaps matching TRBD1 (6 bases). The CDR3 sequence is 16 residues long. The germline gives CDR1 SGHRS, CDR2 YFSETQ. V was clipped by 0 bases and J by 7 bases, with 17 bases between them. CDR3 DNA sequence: TGCGCCAGCAGCTTGGCTCAAATGGGGGCCTGGAATGAGCAGTTCTTC. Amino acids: CASSLAQMGAWNEQFF.

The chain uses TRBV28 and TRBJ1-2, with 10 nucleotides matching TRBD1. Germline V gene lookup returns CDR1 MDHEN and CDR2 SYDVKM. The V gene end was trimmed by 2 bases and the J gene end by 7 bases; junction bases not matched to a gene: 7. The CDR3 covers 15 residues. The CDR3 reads CASSLPPGQGSGYTF. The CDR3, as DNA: TGTGCCAGCAGTTTACCTCCGGGACAGGGGTCTGGCTACACCTTC.

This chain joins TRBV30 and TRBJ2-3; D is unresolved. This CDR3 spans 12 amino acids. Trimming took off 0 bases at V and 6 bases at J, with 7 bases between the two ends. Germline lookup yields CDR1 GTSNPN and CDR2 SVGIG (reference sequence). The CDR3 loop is CAWSVHLDTQYF. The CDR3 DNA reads TGTGCCTGGAGTGTACATTTGGATACGCAGTATTTT.